This TCR beta chain was documented in a study of shared clonotypes between healthy human individuals. Across the whole study: Each donor had three CD4 naive, three CD4 memory, two CD8 naive and one CD8 memory plate.

There were only Caucasian adults among the donors, and all lived in Nashville, Tennessee. The CDR3 has 12 amino acids. Germline V lookup: CDR1 SGHAT, CDR2 FQNNGV. V lost 1 base to trimming and J lost 3 bases, with 0 bases between them. Genomic DNA belonging to each subset was distributed in equal measure over several immunoSEQ plates. Clones were read by immunoSEQ multiplex PCR, and TCRdb kept only the in-frame ones, dropping some. This sample has just over 2,000,000 clones, with roughly 94% found just once. This chain joins TRBV11-2 and TRBJ1-4; D remains ambiguous. The sequence came from a man aged 18 to 29 in good health. The sample was naive CD4+ T cells sorted from blood. Subset denoted: CD45RA+ positively selected. The CDR3 region has the DNA TGTGCCAGCAGCTTAGCTAATGAAAAACTGTTTTTT. Protein product: CASSLANEKLFF.